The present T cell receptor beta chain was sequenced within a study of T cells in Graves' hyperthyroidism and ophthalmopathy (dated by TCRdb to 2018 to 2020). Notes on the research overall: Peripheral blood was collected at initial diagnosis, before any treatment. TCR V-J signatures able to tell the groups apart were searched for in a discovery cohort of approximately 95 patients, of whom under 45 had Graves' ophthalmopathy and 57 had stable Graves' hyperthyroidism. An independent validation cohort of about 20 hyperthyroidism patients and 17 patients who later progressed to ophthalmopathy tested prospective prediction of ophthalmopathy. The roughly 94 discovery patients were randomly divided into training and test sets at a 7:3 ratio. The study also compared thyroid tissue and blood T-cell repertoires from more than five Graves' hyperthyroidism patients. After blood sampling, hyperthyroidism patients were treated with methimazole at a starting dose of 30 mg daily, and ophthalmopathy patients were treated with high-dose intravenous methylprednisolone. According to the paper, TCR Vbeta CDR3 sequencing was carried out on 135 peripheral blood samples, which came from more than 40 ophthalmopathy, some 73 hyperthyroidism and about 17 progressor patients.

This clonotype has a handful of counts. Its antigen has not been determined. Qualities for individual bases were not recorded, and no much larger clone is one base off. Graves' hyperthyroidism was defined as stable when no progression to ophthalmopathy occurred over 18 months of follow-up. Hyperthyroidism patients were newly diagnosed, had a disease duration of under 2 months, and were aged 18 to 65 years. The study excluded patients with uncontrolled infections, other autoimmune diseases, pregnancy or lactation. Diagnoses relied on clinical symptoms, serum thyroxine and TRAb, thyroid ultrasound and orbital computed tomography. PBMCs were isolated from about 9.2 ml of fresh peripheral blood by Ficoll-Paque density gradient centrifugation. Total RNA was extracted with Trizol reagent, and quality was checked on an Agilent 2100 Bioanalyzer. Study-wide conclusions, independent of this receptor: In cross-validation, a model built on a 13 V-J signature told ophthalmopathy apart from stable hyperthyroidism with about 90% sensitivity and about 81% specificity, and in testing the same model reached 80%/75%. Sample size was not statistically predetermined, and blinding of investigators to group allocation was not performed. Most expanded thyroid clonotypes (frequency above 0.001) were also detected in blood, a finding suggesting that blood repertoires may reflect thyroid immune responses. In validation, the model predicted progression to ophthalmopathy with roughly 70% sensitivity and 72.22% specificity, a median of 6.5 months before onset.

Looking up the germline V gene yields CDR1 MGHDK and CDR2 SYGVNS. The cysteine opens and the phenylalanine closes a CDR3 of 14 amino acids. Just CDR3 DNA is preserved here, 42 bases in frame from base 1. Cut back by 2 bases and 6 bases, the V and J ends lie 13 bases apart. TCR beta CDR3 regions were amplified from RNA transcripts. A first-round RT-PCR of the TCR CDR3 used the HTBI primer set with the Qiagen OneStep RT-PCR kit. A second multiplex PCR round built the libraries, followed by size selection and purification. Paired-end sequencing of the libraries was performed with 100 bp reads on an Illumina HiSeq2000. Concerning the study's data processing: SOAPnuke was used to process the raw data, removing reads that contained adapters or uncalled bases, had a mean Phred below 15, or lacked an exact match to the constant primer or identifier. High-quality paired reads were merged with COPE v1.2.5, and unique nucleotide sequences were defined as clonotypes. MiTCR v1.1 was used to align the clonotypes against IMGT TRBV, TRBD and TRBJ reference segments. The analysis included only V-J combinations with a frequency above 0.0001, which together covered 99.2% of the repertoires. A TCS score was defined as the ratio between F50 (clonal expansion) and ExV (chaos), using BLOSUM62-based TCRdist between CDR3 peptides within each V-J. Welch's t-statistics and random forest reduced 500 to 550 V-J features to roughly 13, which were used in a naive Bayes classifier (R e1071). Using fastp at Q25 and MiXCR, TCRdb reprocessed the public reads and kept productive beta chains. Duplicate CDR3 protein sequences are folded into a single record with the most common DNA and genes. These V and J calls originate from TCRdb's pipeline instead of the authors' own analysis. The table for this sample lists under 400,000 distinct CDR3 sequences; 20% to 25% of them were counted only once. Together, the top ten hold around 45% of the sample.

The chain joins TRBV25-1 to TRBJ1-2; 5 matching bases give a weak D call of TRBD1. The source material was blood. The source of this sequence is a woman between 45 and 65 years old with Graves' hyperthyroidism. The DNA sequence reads TGTGCCAGCAGTGAACCCGGCCGGGGCGATGGCTACACCTTC. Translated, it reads CASSEPGRGDGYTF.